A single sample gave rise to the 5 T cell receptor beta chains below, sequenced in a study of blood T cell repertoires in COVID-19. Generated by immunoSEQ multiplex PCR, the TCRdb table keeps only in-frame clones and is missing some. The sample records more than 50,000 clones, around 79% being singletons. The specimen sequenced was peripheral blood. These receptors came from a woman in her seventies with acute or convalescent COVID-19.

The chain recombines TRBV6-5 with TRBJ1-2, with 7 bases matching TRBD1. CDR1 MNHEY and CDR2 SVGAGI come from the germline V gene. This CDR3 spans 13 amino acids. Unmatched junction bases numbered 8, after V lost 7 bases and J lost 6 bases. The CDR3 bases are TGTGCCAGCAAAGAACAGGGGCTAAATGGCTACACCTTC. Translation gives CASKEQGLNGYTF.

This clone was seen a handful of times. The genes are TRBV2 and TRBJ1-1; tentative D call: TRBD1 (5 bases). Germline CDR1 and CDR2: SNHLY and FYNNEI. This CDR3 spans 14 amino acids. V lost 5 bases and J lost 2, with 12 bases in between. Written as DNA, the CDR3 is TGTGCCAGCAGTTGGACCGGGGGAAACACTGAAGCTTTCTTT. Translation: CASSWTGGNTEAFF.

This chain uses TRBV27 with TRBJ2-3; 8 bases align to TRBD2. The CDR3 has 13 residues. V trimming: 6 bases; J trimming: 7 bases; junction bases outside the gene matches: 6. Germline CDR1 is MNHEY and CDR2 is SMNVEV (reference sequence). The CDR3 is CASRAGGPNTQYF. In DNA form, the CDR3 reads TGTGCCAGCAGGGCGGGGGGACCAAATACGCAGTATTTT.

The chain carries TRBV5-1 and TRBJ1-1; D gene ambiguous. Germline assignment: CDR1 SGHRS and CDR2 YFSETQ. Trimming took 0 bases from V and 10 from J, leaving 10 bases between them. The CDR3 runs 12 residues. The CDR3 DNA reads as TGCGCCAGCAGCTTGGCCGGGGAGGGAGCTTTCTTT. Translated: CASSLAGEGAFF.

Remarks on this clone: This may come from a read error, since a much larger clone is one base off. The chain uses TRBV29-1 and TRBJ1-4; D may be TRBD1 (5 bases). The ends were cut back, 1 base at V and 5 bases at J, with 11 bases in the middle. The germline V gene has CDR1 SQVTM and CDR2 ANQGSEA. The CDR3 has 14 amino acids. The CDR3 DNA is TGCAGCGTTGAAGGGACAAGGGCCAATGAAAAACTGTTTTTT. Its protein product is CSVEGTRANEKLFF.